This T cell receptor (beta chain) was captured in a study of T cell responses to AZD1222 COVID-19 vaccine. Whole-study results and caveats: Seropositive status at baseline applied to only five or six AZD1222 recipients. Unmutated variant regions reportedly attract nearly half of all spike-specific TCRs. Samples come after the peak T cell response, not at day 14.

The germline CDR1 and CDR2 sequences are SGHTA and FQGNSA. Trimming removed 2 bases at V and 7 bases at J, with 6 bases between. The CDR3 has 12 amino acids. Data came from immunoSEQ multiplex PCR; TCRdb stores just in-frame clones and leaves some out. This table holds around 84,000 clones, 85% to 90% found once. Comments on this clone: Its antigen is not identified.

The sample here was peripheral blood, taken on day 0 of AZD1222 vaccination. This rearrangement joins TRBV7-2 to TRBJ2-1; D ambiguous. This receptor was identified in an adult in good health. The CDR3 region is CASSLMGNEQFF. In DNA, the CDR3 is TGTGCCAGCAGCTTAATGGGGAATGAGCAGTTCTTC. Drawing the rest from reference TRBV7-2 and TRBJ2-1, the complete variable domain is GAGVSQSPSNKVTEKGKDVELRCDPISGHTALYWYRQSLGQGLEFLIYFQGNSAPDKSGLPSDRFSAERTGGSVSTLTIQRTQQEDSAVYLCASSLMGNEQFFGPGTRLTVL.